The rows below give T cell receptor beta chains drawn from one sample of a study of T-cell reconstitution after alpha-beta-depleted transplantation in children. From the PCR reads, TCRdb called clonotypes with MiXCR, one entry per CDR3 protein. The sample lists 700,000 to 950,000 distinct CDR3 sequences, about 15% occurring once. The sample here was PBMCs, mostly from graft donor cells, taken 360 days after TCRalphabeta/CD19-depleted stem cell transplant. The source is a male patient aged 10 to 17 who had a stem cell transplant for acute lymphoblastic leukemia, so the T cells may come from the graft donor. CDR3s include the opening cysteine and the closing phenylalanine or tryptophan. The D gene is left open where the match is weak. Where a row states a size, it is once, few, many or the class of an expanded clone; other rows omit it.

d_call j_call clone_size v_call cdr3_nt cdr3_aa
NA TRBJ2-2 NA TRBV5-4 TGTGCGAGCGGAGGGCCGAAGAGTGGCACCGGGGAGCTGTTTTTT CASGGPKSGTGELFF
NA TRBJ1-1 NA TRBV5-1 TGCGCCAGCAGCTTGTGGGGAATGAACACTGAAGCTTTCTTT CASSLWGMNTEAFF
NA TRBJ1-1 many TRBV29-1 TGCAGCGTTGAAGAAGGGACCACTGAAGCTTTCTTT CSVEEGTTEAFF
NA TRBJ1-6 few TRBV27 TGTGCCAGCAGTTTATGGGTGGGGGGGTACGGAAATTCACCCCTCCACTTT CASSLWVGGYGNSPLHF
TRBD2 TRBJ2-1 NA TRBV9 TGTGCCAGCACCTGGACTAGCGGGACCCACAATGAGCAGTTCTTC CASTWTSGTHNEQFF
NA TRBJ2-7 many TRBV5-5 TGTGCCAGCAGCTTGGGACTAGACCCCTACGAGCAGTACTTC CASSLGLDPYEQYF
NA TRBJ2-1 few TRBV24-1 TGTGCCACCAGTGATTGGGGGGCCAGGCAGCAGTTCTTC CATSDWGARQQFF
NA TRBJ2-1 NA TRBV5-1 TGCGCCAGCAGCTTGGTGGGCCAATTTGGGAGCAATGAGCAGTTCTTC CASSLVGQFGSNEQFF
TRBD1 TRBJ1-1 NA TRBV29-1 TGCAGCGGCCGGCAATACGGGACAGGCGGAGGTGAAGCTTTCTTT CSGRQYGTGGGEAFF
NA TRBJ2-4 NA TRBV9 TGTGCCAGCAGCGTAGGGCACAGGGAGGGCAAAAACATTCAGTACTTC CASSVGHREGKNIQYF
TRBD1 TRBJ2-3 few TRBV5-1 TGCGCCAGCGGACAGGGGCCAAGCACAGATACGCAGTATTTT CASGQGPSTDTQYF
NA TRBJ1-4 NA TRBV18 TGTGCCAGCTCACTCAGGGGTTCGGCTAATGAAAAACTGTTTTTT CASSLRGSANEKLFF
NA TRBJ2-5 few TRBV12-3/TRBV12-4 TGTGCCAGCAGTTTAGCGGCCACTTGGGTGGCGGGAGAGACCCAGTACTTC CASSLAATWVAGETQYF
TRBD2 TRBJ2-5 few TRBV20-1 TGCAGTGCTAGAGATCTGAGACTAGCGGGAGGGCCGATAGAGACCCAGTACTTC CSARDLRLAGGPIETQYF
NA TRBJ1-5 few TRBV5-1 TGCGCCAGCAGGGAGGGGGTCTTGAGCAATCAGCCCCAGCATTTT CASREGVLSNQPQHF
NA TRBJ2-5 few TRBV27 TGTGCCAGCAGTCAACACCCTAAGTACAGGGTTGGAGAGACCCAGTACTTC CASSQHPKYRVGETQYF
NA TRBJ1-1 NA TRBV4-1 TGCGCCAGCAGCCAAGACGGGCTGTGGAGGAGGGAAAACATGAACACTGAAGCTTTCTTT CASSQDGLWRRENMNTEAFF
TRBD2 TRBJ2-7 NA TRBV6-1 TGTGCCAGCAGTCCAGCGGGAGGGAGGTCCGAGCAGTACTTC CASSPAGGRSEQYF
NA TRBJ2-7 few TRBV18 TGTGCCAGCTCTTCACCCCTGACGCGGGAAGAGCAGTACTTC CASSSPLTREEQYF
NA TRBJ2-7 NA TRBV5-1 TGCGCCAGTCTTTTGGGGGATACGGTCACCCGGGGCGAGCAGTACTTC CASLLGDTVTRGEQYF
NA TRBJ2-5 few TRBV7-2 TGTGCCAGCAGCTTAAGAAAAGCAGGGGTACAGGAGACCCAGTACTTC CASSLRKAGVQETQYF
TRBD2 TRBJ2-5 few TRBV4-2 TGTGCCAGCAGCCAGGCCGCCGCGGGAGATGAGACCCAGTACTTC CASSQAAAGDETQYF
NA TRBJ1-1 many TRBV12-3/TRBV12-4 TGTGCCAGCAGTTTAGCACCAGGGAAGCCTGAAGCTTTCTTT CASSLAPGKPEAFF
NA TRBJ2-3 NA TRBV2 TGTGCCATCCCACAGGCGGTAGGAGATACGCAGTATTTT CAIPQAVGDTQYF
TRBD2 TRBJ2-7 few TRBV2 TGTGCCAGCTTTCCCAGAGCGGGAGCAACCTACGAGCAGTACTTC CASFPRAGATYEQYF
NA TRBJ2-5 few TRBV9 TGTGCCAGCAGCGTAGGAGGTACGGAGACCCAGTACTTC CASSVGGTETQYF
TRBD1 TRBJ1-1 few TRBV4-1 TGCGCCAGCAGCCAAGGAAAGGGGGCCGGCACTGAAGCTTTCTTT CASSQGKGAGTEAFF
TRBD1 TRBJ2-5 many TRBV2 TGTGCCAGCAGGGTCGACAGGGGGCAAGAGACCCAGTACTTC CASRVDRGQETQYF
NA TRBJ1-2 few TRBV20-1 TGCAGTGCTAGAGATGACAGGACCAACTATGGCTACACCTTC CSARDDRTNYGYTF
NA TRBJ1-5 NA TRBV12-3/TRBV12-4 TGTGCCAGCAGTTTGCAACAGGGAGGAGGGAATCAGCCCCAGCATTTT CASSLQQGGGNQPQHF
TRBD2 TRBJ2-1 once TRBV11-2 TGTGCCAGCAGCTTATGGTCTAGCGGGGGTTACAATGAGCAGTTCTTC CASSLWSSGGYNEQFF
NA TRBJ2-5 NA TRBV7-9 TGTGCCAGCAGCTTAGTTGCGGGTGTGGGGACCCAGTACTTC CASSLVAGVGTQYF
NA TRBJ2-1 NA TRBV25-1 TGTGCCAGCACCTCTGGACAGTTGTTATACAATGAGCAGTTCTTC CASTSGQLLYNEQFF
TRBD1 TRBJ1-3 NA TRBV4-1 TGCGCCAGCAGCCTTCTGGGACAGCCTCGCTCTGGAAACACCATATATTTT CASSLLGQPRSGNTIYF
NA TRBJ2-1 NA TRBV7-9 TGTGCCAGCAGCTTAATCAGCCAACTCCAGGGCAATGAGCAGTTCTTC CASSLISQLQGNEQFF
NA TRBJ2-7 NA TRBV5-1 TGCGCCAGCAGCTTGTACCAGGGAAAGTCGGGCGAGCAGTACTTC CASSLYQGKSGEQYF
NA TRBJ1-1 NA TRBV5-1 TGCGCCAGCCGGCCGCGGGGGATGGGTGAAGCTTTCTTT CASRPRGMGEAFF
TRBD2 TRBJ2-7 NA TRBV27 TGTGCCAGCAGTTTGGGGACTAGCGAAAACTACGAGCAGTACTTC CASSLGTSENYEQYF
TRBD1 TRBJ2-7 NA TRBV11-1 TGTGCCAGCAGCAACAATCCGGGACAGACACGCGAGCAGTACTTC CASSNNPGQTREQYF
TRBD1 TRBJ1-2 NA TRBV7-9 TGTGCCAGCAGCTTAGCCAGGTCAACAGGGGTGGAGAGTGGCTACACCTTC CASSLARSTGVESGYTF
TRBD2 TRBJ2-1 NA TRBV4-1 TGCGCCAGCAGCCAGCTCACTAGCGGCTCCTACAATGAGCAGTTCTTC CASSQLTSGSYNEQFF
NA TRBJ1-1 few TRBV7-3 TGTGCCAGCAGCTTAACTGGGGCAGGCCCCGAAGCTTTCTTT CASSLTGAGPEAFF
NA TRBJ1-2 NA TRBV25-1 TGTGCCAGCAGTGAATTGGGAAGGAGCGGCTACACCTTC CASSELGRSGYTF
TRBD2 TRBJ2-1 NA TRBV6-2/TRBV6-3 TGTGCCAGCAGTTATACAAGCGGGAGGGCCCACAATGAGCAGTTCTTC CASSYTSGRAHNEQFF
TRBD2 TRBJ2-7 few TRBV12-3/TRBV12-4 TGTGCCAGCAGTTTGACCCAGACTAGCGGCCACGAGCAGTACTTC CASSLTQTSGHEQYF
TRBD2 TRBJ2-1 few TRBV5-1 TGCGCCAGCAGCTCGAGCGGGAGTATCGACAATGAGCAGTTCTTC CASSSSGSIDNEQFF
TRBD2 TRBJ2-2 few TRBV7-3 TGTGCCAGCAGCGTTTTAGCGGGAGCGGGCGGGGAGCTGTTTTTT CASSVLAGAGGELFF
NA TRBJ2-5 few TRBV18 TGTGCCAGCTCCCTATCAGGGTTGGAAGAGACCCAGTACTTC CASSLSGLEETQYF
TRBD1 TRBJ1-6 many TRBV28 TGTGCCAGCAGTTTATTTTCGGGACAGGGGTCCGGTTCACCCCTCCACTTT CASSLFSGQGSGSPLHF
TRBD1 TRBJ2-3 NA TRBV7-2 TGTGCCAGCAGATCCAGACAGGGGTCAGATACGCAGTATTTT CASRSRQGSDTQYF
NA TRBJ2-1 many TRBV6-4 TGTGCCAGCAGTGAAAGGGGGATTAGGCGCGATGAGCAGTTCTTC CASSERGIRRDEQFF
TRBD1 TRBJ2-1 few TRBV5-1 TGCGCCAGCAGCCGCCCGGACAGGGGCAATGAGCAGTTCTTC CASSRPDRGNEQFF
NA TRBJ2-3 few TRBV7-8 TGTGCCAGCAGCTTAGGGAGGGTCACCCACACAGATACGCAGTATTTT CASSLGRVTHTDTQYF
TRBD2 TRBJ2-3 many TRBV9 TGTGCCAGCAGCGTTGCGACTAGCGTACTTACAGATACGCAGTATTTT CASSVATSVLTDTQYF
TRBD1 TRBJ2-7 few TRBV5-1 TGCGCCAGCCGGGACAGGGACTCCTACGAGCAGTACTTC CASRDRDSYEQYF
NA TRBJ2-3 NA TRBV5-4 TGTGCCAGCAGCTTACCAGCCCTTTACACAGATACGCAGTATTTT CASSLPALYTDTQYF
NA TRBJ2-4 NA TRBV7-9 TGTGCCAGCAGCATCCAACTAGTTCTGTACTTC CASSIQLVLYF